These T cell receptor beta chains were read from a single sample in a study of control samples from healthy donors and cancer patients. TCRdb keeps only in-frame clones here, not all; method: immunoSEQ multiplex PCR. The table has approximately 71,000 clones, roughly nine tenths seen once. Sequenced: PBMCs. The receptors come from a man between 60 and 75 years old with lung cancer. Both conserved end residues are part of each CDR3. D genes are given only for firm matches. The size of a clone is reported for some rows only, either as once, few or many, or as a class for expanded clones.

V gene: TRBV7-3
J gene: TRBJ2-2
clone size: .
CDR3 length: 16
D gene: .
CDR3 DNA: TGTGCCAGCAGCTTACAAGGACCGACGGGCACCGGGGAGCTGTTTTTT
CDR3 protein: CASSLQGPTGTGELFF

V gene: TRBV27
J gene: TRBJ1-2
clone size: .
CDR3 length: 16
D gene: TRBD1
CDR3 DNA: TGTGCCAGCAGTTCCGGGGCTGGACAGGGAAGGGATGGCTACACCTTC
CDR3 protein: CASSSGAGQGRDGYTF

V gene: TRBV6-5
J gene: TRBJ1-2
clone size: once
CDR3 length: 13
D gene: .
CDR3 DNA: TGTGCCAGCAGTTACTCGTTAGGTCTGGGCTACACCTTC
CDR3 protein: CASSYSLGLGYTF

V gene: TRBV5-8
J gene: TRBJ1-5
clone size: .
CDR3 length: 13
D gene: .
CDR3 DNA: TGTGCCAGCAGCATCCCGGCCCCAAGGGCCCAGCATTTT
CDR3 protein: CASSIPAPRAQHF

V gene: TRBV5-1
J gene: TRBJ2-2
clone size: .
CDR3 length: 17
D gene: TRBD1
CDR3 DNA: TGCGCCAGCAGCTTCCCGGTCAGGGGGAGTTTAACCGGGGAGCTGTTTTTT
CDR3 protein: CASSFPVRGSLTGELFF

V gene: TRBV29-1
J gene: TRBJ1-2
clone size: .
CDR3 length: 13
D gene: .
CDR3 DNA: TGCACCACCCCAGAGTTTAGGGAGGCTGGCTACACCTTC
CDR3 protein: CTTPEFREAGYTF

V gene: TRBV24-1
J gene: TRBJ2-2
clone size: .
CDR3 length: 17
D gene: TRBD1
CDR3 DNA: TGTGCCACCAGTGACCCGGGACAGGTGGGGAACACCGGGGAGCTGTTTTTT
CDR3 protein: CATSDPGQVGNTGELFF

V gene: TRBV5-1
J gene: TRBJ2-5
clone size: once
CDR3 length: 12
D gene: .
CDR3 DNA: TGCGCCAGCAGCTTGGCCGAAGAGACCCAGTACTTC
CDR3 protein: CASSLAEETQYF

V gene: TRBV7-2
J gene: TRBJ2-5
clone size: .
CDR3 length: 17
D gene: TRBD2
CDR3 DNA: TGTGCCAGCAGCCCAGGGGGACTAGCGGGGGCTGGGGAGACCCAGTACTTC
CDR3 protein: CASSPGGLAGAGETQYF

V gene: TRBV30
J gene: TRBJ1-5
clone size: .
CDR3 length: 13
D gene: .
CDR3 DNA: TGTGCCTGGAGTGGGGGGAACAATCAGCCCCAGCATTTT
CDR3 protein: CAWSGGNNQPQHF

V gene: TRBV27
J gene: TRBJ1-2
clone size: .
CDR3 length: 15
D gene: TRBD1
CDR3 DNA: TGTGCCAGCAGACCCGGACAGGGCGTTGACTATGGCTACACCTTC
CDR3 protein: CASRPGQGVDYGYTF

V gene: TRBV5-1
J gene: TRBJ2-5
clone size: many
CDR3 length: 15
D gene: TRBD1
CDR3 DNA: TGCGCCAGCAGCCCGGTGGACAGGGGAAGGGAGACCCAGTACTTC
CDR3 protein: CASSPVDRGRETQYF

V gene: TRBV15
J gene: TRBJ1-1
clone size: .
CDR3 length: 16
D gene: .
CDR3 DNA: TGTGCCACCAGCAGAGGTCGGGCCACCCTGAACACTGAAGCTTTCTTT
CDR3 protein: CATSRGRATLNTEAFF

V gene: TRBV2
J gene: TRBJ1-3
clone size: .
CDR3 length: 15
D gene: .
CDR3 DNA: TGTGCCAGCAGCTACAGGGCCATCTCTGGAAACACCATATATTTT
CDR3 protein: CASSYRAISGNTIYF

V gene: TRBV3-1/TRBV3-2
J gene: TRBJ1-2
clone size: .
CDR3 length: 13
D gene: .
CDR3 DNA: TGTGCCAGCAGCCAAGGGGGCCCCTATGGCTACACCTTC
CDR3 protein: CASSQGGPYGYTF

V gene: TRBV5-4
J gene: TRBJ1-2
clone size: .
CDR3 length: 15
D gene: .
CDR3 DNA: TGTGCCAGCAGCTTGGCTGCAGATGACCACTATGGCTACACCTTC
CDR3 protein: CASSLAADDHYGYTF

V gene: TRBV11-3
J gene: TRBJ2-5
clone size: .
CDR3 length: 16
D gene: TRBD1
CDR3 DNA: TGTGCCAGCAGCTTAGATCAGGACAGGGGAAAAGAGACCCAGTACTTC
CDR3 protein: CASSLDQDRGKETQYF

V gene: TRBV6-4
J gene: TRBJ1-6
clone size: .
CDR3 length: 10
D gene: .
CDR3 DNA: TGTGCCAGCCGTACGGTTCACCTCCACTTT
CDR3 protein: CASRTVHLHF

V gene: TRBV9
J gene: TRBJ2-1
clone size: few
CDR3 length: 15
D gene: .
CDR3 DNA: TGTGCCAGCAGCGTAGGAGCAAATTCTGTCAGCGAGCAGTTCTTC
CDR3 protein: CASSVGANSVSEQFF

V gene: TRBV3-1/TRBV3-2
J gene: TRBJ1-1
clone size: .
CDR3 length: 15
D gene: .
CDR3 DNA: TGTGCCAGCAGCCAAGTGACCGCCGGCGTCACTGAAGCTTTCTTT
CDR3 protein: CASSQVTAGVTEAFF

V gene: TRBV7-2
J gene: TRBJ1-3
clone size: .
CDR3 length: 15
D gene: .
CDR3 DNA: TGTGCCAGCAGATGGCAACAGGGCTCTGGAAACACCATATATTTT
CDR3 protein: CASRWQQGSGNTIYF

V gene: TRBV2
J gene: TRBJ1-5
clone size: few
CDR3 length: 14
D gene: .
CDR3 DNA: TGTGCCAGCAATGGGGGCTTGTGGAATCAGCCCCAGCATTTT
CDR3 protein: CASNGGLWNQPQHF

V gene: TRBV5-1
J gene: TRBJ2-3
clone size: .
CDR3 length: 14
D gene: .
CDR3 DNA: TGCGCCAGCAGCTCCAACTTAGCTACAGATACGCAGTATTTT
CDR3 protein: CASSSNLATDTQYF

V gene: TRBV6-6
J gene: TRBJ1-2
clone size: .
CDR3 length: 14
D gene: TRBD1
CDR3 DNA: TGTGCCAGCAGCCGGACAGGTCTCAACTATGGCTACACCTTC
CDR3 protein: CASSRTGLNYGYTF

V gene: TRBV5-1
J gene: TRBJ1-2
clone size: .
CDR3 length: 13
D gene: .
CDR3 DNA: TGCGCCAGCAGCTTGGACGTAAACTATGGCTACACCTTC
CDR3 protein: CASSLDVNYGYTF

V gene: TRBV5-1
J gene: TRBJ2-7
clone size: few
CDR3 length: 15
D gene: TRBD1
CDR3 DNA: TGCGCCAGCAGCTTGGAGACAGGGGGCCTCTACGAGCAGTACTTC
CDR3 protein: CASSLETGGLYEQYF

V gene: TRBV9
J gene: TRBJ2-3
clone size: .
CDR3 length: 19
D gene: TRBD2
CDR3 DNA: TGTGCCAGCAGCGCTCATAGCGGGGGGGTTTTGTTAGGCACAGATACGCAGTATTTT
CDR3 protein: CASSAHSGGVLLGTDTQYF

V gene: TRBV6-2/TRBV6-3
J gene: TRBJ2-5
clone size: once
CDR3 length: 18
D gene: TRBD1
CDR3 DNA: TGTGCCAGCAGATACCAACAGGGGCCGCGCAGTCTCCAAGAGACCCAGTACTTC
CDR3 protein: CASRYQQGPRSLQETQYF

V gene: TRBV4-1
J gene: TRBJ2-2
clone size: .
CDR3 length: 19
D gene: TRBD1
CDR3 DNA: TGCGCCCGCAGCCGAGGAACTAGGGGGACAGGGGGAAACACCGGGGAGCTGTTTTTT
CDR3 protein: CARSRGTRGTGGNTGELFF

V gene: TRBV3-1/TRBV3-2
J gene: TRBJ2-7
clone size: once
CDR3 length: 12
D gene: .
CDR3 DNA: TGTGCCAGCAGCCAAGTTAGCACAGAGCAGTACTTC
CDR3 protein: CASSQVSTEQYF

V gene: TRBV5-1
J gene: TRBJ2-5
clone size: .
CDR3 length: 14
D gene: .
CDR3 DNA: TGCGCCAGCAGCTTGGGGGGGATTCAAGAGACCCAGTACTTC
CDR3 protein: CASSLGGIQETQYF

V gene: TRBV2
J gene: TRBJ2-1
clone size: .
CDR3 length: 15
D gene: TRBD2
CDR3 DNA: TGTGCCAGCAGCGCAAGGACTAGCGTCTACAATGAGCAGTTCTTC
CDR3 protein: CASSARTSVYNEQFF

V gene: TRBV25-1
J gene: TRBJ1-6
clone size: .
CDR3 length: 15
D gene: TRBD1
CDR3 DNA: TGTGCCAGCAGGCAACCGGGACAGGGACATTCACCCCTCCACTTT
CDR3 protein: CASRQPGQGHSPLHF

V gene: TRBV7-9
J gene: TRBJ2-3
clone size: .
CDR3 length: 15
D gene: TRBD1
CDR3 DNA: TGTGCCAGCAGCCTACAGGGGGCCCCCACAGATACGCAGTATTTT
CDR3 protein: CASSLQGAPTDTQYF

V gene: TRBV15
J gene: TRBJ2-7
clone size: .
CDR3 length: 14
D gene: .
CDR3 DNA: TGTGCCACCAGCGCAGCGGGACAGAGGTACGAGCAGTACTTC
CDR3 protein: CATSAAGQRYEQYF

V gene: TRBV4-1
J gene: TRBJ1-6
clone size: once
CDR3 length: 17
D gene: TRBD1
CDR3 DNA: TGCGCCAGCAGCCAAGACCCAGGGGGGACCTATAATTCACCCCTCCACTTT
CDR3 protein: CASSQDPGGTYNSPLHF

V gene: TRBV10-3
J gene: TRBJ1-2
clone size: .
CDR3 length: 15
D gene: .
CDR3 DNA: TGTGCCATCAGTGTTTCGGACACCGCTAACTATGGCTACACCTTC
CDR3 protein: CAISVSDTANYGYTF

V gene: TRBV2
J gene: TRBJ2-6
clone size: .
CDR3 length: 16
D gene: TRBD2
CDR3 DNA: TGTGCCAGCAGTCCTAGCGGGGTTTCTGGGGCCAACGTCCTGACTTTC
CDR3 protein: CASSPSGVSGANVLTF

V gene: TRBV7-3
J gene: TRBJ2-7
clone size: .
CDR3 length: 14
D gene: TRBD1
CDR3 DNA: TGTGCCAGCAGCTCAGGACAGGGAGAAGGCGAGCAGTACTTC
CDR3 protein: CASSSGQGEGEQYF

V gene: TRBV6-5
J gene: TRBJ1-2
clone size: .
CDR3 length: 14
D gene: .
CDR3 DNA: TGTGCCAGTCTTACCGCCGGGCCACCCTATGGCTACACCTTC
CDR3 protein: CASLTAGPPYGYTF

V gene: TRBV7-9
J gene: TRBJ2-7
clone size: .
CDR3 length: 15
D gene: .
CDR3 DNA: TGTGCCAGCAGCCCCGACCGAGAGGATTCCTACGAGCAGTACTTC
CDR3 protein: CASSPDREDSYEQYF

V gene: TRBV29-1
J gene: TRBJ2-3
clone size: .
CDR3 length: 13
D gene: TRBD1
CDR3 DNA: TGCAGCGTGACAGGGGGGGGAACAGATACGCAGTATTTT
CDR3 protein: CSVTGGGTDTQYF

V gene: TRBV9
J gene: TRBJ2-3
clone size: .
CDR3 length: 16
D gene: .
CDR3 DNA: TGTGCCAGCAGCGTAGAGACAGGCTCTAGCACAGATACGCAGTATTTT
CDR3 protein: CASSVETGSSTDTQYF

V gene: TRBV5-5
J gene: TRBJ1-3
clone size: .
CDR3 length: 17
D gene: .
CDR3 DNA: TGTGCCAGCAGCTTGAGGGGCAGGGGTGGATCTGGAAACACCATATATTTT
CDR3 protein: CASSLRGRGGSGNTIYF

V gene: TRBV6-5
J gene: TRBJ2-4
clone size: .
CDR3 length: 15
D gene: .
CDR3 DNA: TGTGCCAGCAGTTACTTACCAGGGTTGTTGGACATTCAGTACTTC
CDR3 protein: CASSYLPGLLDIQYF

V gene: TRBV14
J gene: TRBJ1-6
clone size: .
CDR3 length: 13
D gene: .
CDR3 DNA: TGTGCCAGCAGCCCCCGGAGTAATTCACCCCTCCACTTT
CDR3 protein: CASSPRSNSPLHF

V gene: TRBV7-2
J gene: TRBJ1-5
clone size: .
CDR3 length: 15
D gene: TRBD1
CDR3 DNA: TGTGCCAGCAGCCTTCTCGGACAGGGCAATCAGCCCCAGCATTTT
CDR3 protein: CASSLLGQGNQPQHF

V gene: TRBV5-6
J gene: TRBJ1-5
clone size: once
CDR3 length: 13
D gene: .
CDR3 DNA: TGTGCCAGCAGCTTGGACAGGGATCAGCCCCAGCATTTT
CDR3 protein: CASSLDRDQPQHF

V gene: TRBV5-1
J gene: TRBJ1-1
clone size: .
CDR3 length: 13
D gene: .
CDR3 DNA: TGCGCCAGCAGCTTGGAGGGGAGCACTGAAGCTTTCTTT
CDR3 protein: CASSLEGSTEAFF

V gene: TRBV6-2/TRBV6-3
J gene: TRBJ1-5
clone size: few
CDR3 length: 16
D gene: .
CDR3 DNA: TGTGCCAGCAGTGACCTTGTACGAGGCAGCAATCAGCCCCAGCATTTT
CDR3 protein: CASSDLVRGSNQPQHF

V gene: TRBV18
J gene: TRBJ2-7
clone size: .
CDR3 length: 12
D gene: .
CDR3 DNA: TGTGCCAGCTCACCCGCTGGCGACGAGCAGTACTTC
CDR3 protein: CASSPAGDEQYF

V gene: TRBV27
J gene: TRBJ2-7
clone size: .
CDR3 length: 17
D gene: .
CDR3 DNA: TGTGCCAGCAGTTTATCGTCCCCTGGGATTTTCTCCTACGAGCAGTACTTC
CDR3 protein: CASSLSSPGIFSYEQYF

V gene: TRBV18
J gene: TRBJ2-2
clone size: .
CDR3 length: 15
D gene: TRBD1
CDR3 DNA: TGTGCCAGCTCACATCGACAGGGGACGACCGGGGAGCTGTTTTTT
CDR3 protein: CASSHRQGTTGELFF

V gene: TRBV11-2
J gene: TRBJ1-3
clone size: .
CDR3 length: 17
D gene: .
CDR3 DNA: TGTGCCAGCAGCTTTTATTTGGCGGCCCCCCTAGAAGACACCATATATTTT
CDR3 protein: CASSFYLAAPLEDTIYF

V gene: TRBV7-8
J gene: TRBJ1-6
clone size: .
CDR3 length: 17
D gene: .
CDR3 DNA: TGTGCCAGCAGCTTAGGTCCAGGGAGCTCCTATAATTCACCCCTCCACTTT
CDR3 protein: CASSLGPGSSYNSPLHF